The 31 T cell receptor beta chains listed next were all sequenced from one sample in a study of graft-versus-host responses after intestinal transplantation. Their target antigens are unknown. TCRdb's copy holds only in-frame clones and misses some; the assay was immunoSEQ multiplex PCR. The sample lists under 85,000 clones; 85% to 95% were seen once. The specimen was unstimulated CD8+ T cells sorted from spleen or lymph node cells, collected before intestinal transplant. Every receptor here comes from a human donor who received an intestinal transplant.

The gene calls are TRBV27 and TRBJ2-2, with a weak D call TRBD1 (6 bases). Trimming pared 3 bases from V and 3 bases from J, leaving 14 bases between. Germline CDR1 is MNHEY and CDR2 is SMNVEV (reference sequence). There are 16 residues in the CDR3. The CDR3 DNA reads TGTGCCAGCAGTTTTGTAATAGGGGGTCACACCGGGGAGCTGTTTTTT. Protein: CASSFVIGGHTGELFF.

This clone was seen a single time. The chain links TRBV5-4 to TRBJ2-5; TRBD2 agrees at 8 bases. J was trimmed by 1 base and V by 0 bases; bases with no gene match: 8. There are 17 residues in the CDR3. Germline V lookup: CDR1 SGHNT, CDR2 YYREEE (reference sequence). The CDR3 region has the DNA TGTGCCAGCAGCTTGGCGCCAGCGGGAGCAACCCAAGAGACCCAGTACTTC. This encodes CASSLAPAGATQETQYF.

In DNA, the CDR3 is TGTGCCAGCAGTTTCCCCCTTCGGGAGCCCTCTGTGCAGTACTTC. Amino acids: CASSFPLREPSVQYF. This chain joins TRBV28 and TRBJ2-7; D perhaps matches TRBD2 (6 bases). Germline CDR1 and CDR2: MDHEN and SYDVKM. This CDR3 comprises 15 residues. V lost 3 bases, J lost 9 bases, and 21 bases lay in between.

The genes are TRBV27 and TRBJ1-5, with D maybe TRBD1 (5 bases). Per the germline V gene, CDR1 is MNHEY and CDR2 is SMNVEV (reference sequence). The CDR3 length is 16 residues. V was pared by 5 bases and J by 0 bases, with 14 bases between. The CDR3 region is CASSPSRDGSNQPQHF. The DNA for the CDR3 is TGTGCCAGCAGTCCCTCCCGGGACGGTAGCAATCAGCCCCAGCATTTT.

The CDR3 DNA is TGTGCCAGCAGTCAGGGGGCAGGTGGCTACACCTTC. Protein sequence: CASSQGAGGYTF. The chain couples TRBV6-5 to TRBJ1-2; 8 bases are a match to TRBD1. Germline assignment: CDR1 MNHEY and CDR2 SVGAGI. With V trimmed by 5 bases and J by 7 bases, 3 bases remained unmatched. The CDR3 has 12 residues.

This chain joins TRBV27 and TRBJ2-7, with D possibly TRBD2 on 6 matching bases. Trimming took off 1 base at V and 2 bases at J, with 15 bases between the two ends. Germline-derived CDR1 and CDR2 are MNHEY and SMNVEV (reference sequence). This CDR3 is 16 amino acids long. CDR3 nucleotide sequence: TGTGCCAGCAGTTTATGGGTGTCTAGCGAGGCCTACGAGCAGTACTTC. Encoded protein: CASSLWVSSEAYEQYF.

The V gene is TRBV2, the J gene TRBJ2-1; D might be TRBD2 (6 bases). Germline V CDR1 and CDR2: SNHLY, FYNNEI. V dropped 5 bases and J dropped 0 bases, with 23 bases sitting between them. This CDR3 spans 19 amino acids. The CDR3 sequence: CASSHIPREDYSSYNEQFF. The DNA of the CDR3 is TGTGCCAGCAGTCACATCCCTCGTGAGGACTACAGCTCCTACAATGAGCAGTTCTTC. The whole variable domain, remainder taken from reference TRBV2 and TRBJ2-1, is EPEVTQTPSHQVTQMGQEVILRCVPISNHLYFYWYRQILGQKVEFLVSFYNNEISEKSEIFDDQFSVERPDGSNFTLKIRSTKLEDSAMYFCASSHIPREDYSSYNEQFFGPGTRLTVL.

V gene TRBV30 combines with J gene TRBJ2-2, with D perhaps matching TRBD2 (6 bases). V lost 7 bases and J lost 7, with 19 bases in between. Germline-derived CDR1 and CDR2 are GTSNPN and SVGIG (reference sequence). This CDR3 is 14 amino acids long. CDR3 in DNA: TGTGCCTCCCTCGGCGGGAAAGAGATCGGGGAGCTGTTTTTT. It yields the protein CASLGGKEIGELFF.

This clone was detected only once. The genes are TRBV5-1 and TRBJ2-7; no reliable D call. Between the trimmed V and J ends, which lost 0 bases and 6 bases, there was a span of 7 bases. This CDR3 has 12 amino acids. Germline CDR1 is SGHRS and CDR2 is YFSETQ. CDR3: CASSLVGFEQYF. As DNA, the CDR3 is TGCGCCAGCAGCTTGGTAGGGTTCGAGCAGTACTTC.

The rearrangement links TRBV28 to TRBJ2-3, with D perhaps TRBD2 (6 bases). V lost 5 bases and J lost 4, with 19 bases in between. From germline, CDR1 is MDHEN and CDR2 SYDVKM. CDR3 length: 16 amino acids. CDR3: CASSPLDGSPPDTQYF. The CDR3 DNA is TGTGCCAGCAGTCCCTTGGACGGGAGTCCTCCAGATACGCAGTATTTT.

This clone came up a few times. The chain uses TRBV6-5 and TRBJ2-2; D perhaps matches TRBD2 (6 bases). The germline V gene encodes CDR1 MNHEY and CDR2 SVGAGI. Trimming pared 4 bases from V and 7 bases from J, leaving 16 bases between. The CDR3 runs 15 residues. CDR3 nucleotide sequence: TGTGCCAGCAGTTCCGAACCTAGCGCGGTCGGGGAGCTGTTTTTT. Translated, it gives CASSSEPSAVGELFF.

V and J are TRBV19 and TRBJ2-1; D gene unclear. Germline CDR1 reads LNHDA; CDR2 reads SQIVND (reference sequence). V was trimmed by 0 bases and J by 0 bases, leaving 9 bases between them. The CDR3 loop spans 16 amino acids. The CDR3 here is CASSIDKESSYNEQFF. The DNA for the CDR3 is TGTGCCAGTAGTATAGATAAGGAGAGCTCCTACAATGAGCAGTTCTTC.

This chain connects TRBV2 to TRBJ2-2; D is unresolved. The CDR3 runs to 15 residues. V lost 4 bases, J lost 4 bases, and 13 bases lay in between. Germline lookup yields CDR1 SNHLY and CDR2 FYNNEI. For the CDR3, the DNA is TGTGCCAGCAGTGGTGTGGGAAGAATCACCGGGGAGCTGTTTTTT. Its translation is CASSGVGRITGELFF.

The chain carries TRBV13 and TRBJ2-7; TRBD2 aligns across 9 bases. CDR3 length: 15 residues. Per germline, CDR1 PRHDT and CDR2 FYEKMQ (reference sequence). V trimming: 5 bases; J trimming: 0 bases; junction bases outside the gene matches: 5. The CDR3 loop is CASSPSGGSSYEQYF. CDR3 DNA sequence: TGTGCCAGCAGCCCGAGCGGGGGGAGCTCCTACGAGCAGTACTTC. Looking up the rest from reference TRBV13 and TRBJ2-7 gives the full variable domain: AAGVIQSPRHLIKEKRETATLKCYPIPRHDTVYWYQQGPGQDPQFLISFYEKMQSDKGSIPDRFSAQQFSDYHSELNMSSLELGDSALYFCASSPSGGSSYEQYFGPGTRLTVT.

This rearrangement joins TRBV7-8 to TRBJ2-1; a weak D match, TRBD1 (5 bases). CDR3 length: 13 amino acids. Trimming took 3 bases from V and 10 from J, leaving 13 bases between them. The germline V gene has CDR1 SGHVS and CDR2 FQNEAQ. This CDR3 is CASSFGHPSEQFF. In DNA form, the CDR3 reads TGTGCCAGCAGCTTCGGACACCCGAGCGAGCAGTTCTTC.

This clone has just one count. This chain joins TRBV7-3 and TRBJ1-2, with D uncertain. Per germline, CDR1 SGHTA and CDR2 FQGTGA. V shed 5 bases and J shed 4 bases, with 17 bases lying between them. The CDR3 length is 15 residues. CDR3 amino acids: CASSEHSDNCYGYTF. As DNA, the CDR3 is TGTGCCAGCAGCGAACACAGCGACAACTGCTATGGCTACACCTTC.

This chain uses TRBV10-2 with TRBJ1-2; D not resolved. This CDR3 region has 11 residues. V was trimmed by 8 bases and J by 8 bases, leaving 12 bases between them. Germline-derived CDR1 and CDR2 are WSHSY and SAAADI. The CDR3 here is CASLVGNGYTF. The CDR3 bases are TGCGCCAGCTTGGTGGGGAACGGCTACACCTTC.

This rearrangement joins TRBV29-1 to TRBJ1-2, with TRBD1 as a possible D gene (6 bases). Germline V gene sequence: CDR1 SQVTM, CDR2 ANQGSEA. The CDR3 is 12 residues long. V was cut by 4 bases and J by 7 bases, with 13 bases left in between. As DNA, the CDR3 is TGCAGCGTTGCGGGGGTGGGGGCTGGCTACACCTTC. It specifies CSVAGVGAGYTF.

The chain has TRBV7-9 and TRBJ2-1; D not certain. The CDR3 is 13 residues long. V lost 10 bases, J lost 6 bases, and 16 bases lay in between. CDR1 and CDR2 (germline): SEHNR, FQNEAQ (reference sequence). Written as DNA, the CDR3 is TGTGCCACCTCTTTCGCCCTCGCCAATGAGCAGTTCTTC. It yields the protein CATSFALANEQFF.

CDR3 sequence (DNA): TGTGCCACCACCCAGGAAAAGTGGCACTCTTCTGAAGCTTTCTTT. Translating gives CATTQEKWHSSEAFF. This rearrangement joins TRBV15 to TRBJ1-1; the D is unclear. CDR1 is LNHNV and CDR2 is YYDKDF in the germline V gene (reference sequence). The length of the CDR3 is 15 residues. V lost 7 bases and J 6 bases, leaving 21 bases between the germline ends.

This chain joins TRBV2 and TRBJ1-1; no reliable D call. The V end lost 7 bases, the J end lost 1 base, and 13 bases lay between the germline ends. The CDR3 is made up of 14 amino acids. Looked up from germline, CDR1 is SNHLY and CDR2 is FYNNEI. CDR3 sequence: CASTTNYRNTEAFF. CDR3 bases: TGTGCCAGCACCACGAATTATCGGAACACTGAAGCTTTCTTT.

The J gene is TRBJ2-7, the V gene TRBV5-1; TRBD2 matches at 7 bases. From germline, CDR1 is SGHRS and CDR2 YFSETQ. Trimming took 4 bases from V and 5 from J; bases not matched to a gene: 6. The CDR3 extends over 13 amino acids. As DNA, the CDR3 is TGCGCCAGCAGCCGCTGGGGAGGGCACGAGCAGTACTTC. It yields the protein CASSRWGGHEQYF.

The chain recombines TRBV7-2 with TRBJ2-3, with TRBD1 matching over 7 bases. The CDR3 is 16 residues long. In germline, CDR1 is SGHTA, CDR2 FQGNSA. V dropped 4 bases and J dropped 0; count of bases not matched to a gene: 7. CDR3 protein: CASSSDRETSTDTQYF. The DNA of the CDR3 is TGTGCCAGCAGCTCCGACAGGGAGACTAGCACAGATACGCAGTATTTT. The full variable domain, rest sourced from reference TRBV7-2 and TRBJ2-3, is GAGVSQSPSNKVTEKGKDVELRCDPISGHTALYWYRQSLGQGLEFLIYFQGNSAPDKSGLPSDRFSAERTGGSVSTLTIQRTQQEDSAVYLCASSSDRETSTDTQYFGPGTRLTVL.

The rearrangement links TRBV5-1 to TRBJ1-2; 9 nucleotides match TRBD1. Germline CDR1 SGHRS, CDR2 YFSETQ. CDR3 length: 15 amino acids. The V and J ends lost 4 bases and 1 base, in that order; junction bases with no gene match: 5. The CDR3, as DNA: TGCGCCAGCAGCCCCACGACAGGGGGTAACTATGGCTACACCTTC. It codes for CASSPTTGGNYGYTF.

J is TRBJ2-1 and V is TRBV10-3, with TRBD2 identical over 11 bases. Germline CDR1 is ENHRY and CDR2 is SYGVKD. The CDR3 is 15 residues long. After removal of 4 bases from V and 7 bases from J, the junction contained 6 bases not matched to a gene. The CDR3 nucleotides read TGTGCCATCAGTGGAGGGACTAGCGGTTGGAATGAGCAGTTCTTC. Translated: CAISGGTSGWNEQFF.

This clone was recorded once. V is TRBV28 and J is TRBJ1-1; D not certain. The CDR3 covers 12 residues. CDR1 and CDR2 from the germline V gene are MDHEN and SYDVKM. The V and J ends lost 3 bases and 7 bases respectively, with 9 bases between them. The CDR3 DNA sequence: TGTGCCAGCAGTTTTTCGTCCCTTGAAGCTTTCTTT. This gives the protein CASSFSSLEAFF.

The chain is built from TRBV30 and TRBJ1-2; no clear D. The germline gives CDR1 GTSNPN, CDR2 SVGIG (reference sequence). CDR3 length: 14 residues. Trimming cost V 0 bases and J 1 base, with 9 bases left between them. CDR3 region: CAWSVFGSNYGYTF. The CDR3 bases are TGTGCCTGGAGTGTTTTCGGCAGTAACTATGGCTACACCTTC.

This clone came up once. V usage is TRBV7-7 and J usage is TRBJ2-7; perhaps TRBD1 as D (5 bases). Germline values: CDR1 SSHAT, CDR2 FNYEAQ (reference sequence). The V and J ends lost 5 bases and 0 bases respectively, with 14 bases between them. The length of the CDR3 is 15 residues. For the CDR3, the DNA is TGTGCCAGCAGCCAGAGGACACTGATCTCCTACGAGCAGTACTTC. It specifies CASSQRTLISYEQYF.

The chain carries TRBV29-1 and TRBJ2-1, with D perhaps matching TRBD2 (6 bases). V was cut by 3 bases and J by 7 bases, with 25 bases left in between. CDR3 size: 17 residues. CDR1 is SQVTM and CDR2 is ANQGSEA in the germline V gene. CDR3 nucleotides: TGCAGCGTTGACGGGGTTTCTCGACACCCTCGGGGGAATGAGCAGTTCTTC. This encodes CSVDGVSRHPRGNEQFF.

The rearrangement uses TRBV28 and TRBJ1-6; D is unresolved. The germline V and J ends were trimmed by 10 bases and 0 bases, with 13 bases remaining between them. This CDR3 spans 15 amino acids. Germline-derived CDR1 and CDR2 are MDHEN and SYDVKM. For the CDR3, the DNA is TGTGCCATCGCGACCGTAAGCTCCTATAATTCACCCCTCCACTTT. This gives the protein CAIATVSSYNSPLHF.

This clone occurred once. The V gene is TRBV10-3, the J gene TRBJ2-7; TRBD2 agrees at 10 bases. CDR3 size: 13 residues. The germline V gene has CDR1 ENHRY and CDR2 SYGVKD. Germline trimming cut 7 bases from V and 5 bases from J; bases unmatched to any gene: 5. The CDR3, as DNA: TGTGCCATCATGTCGCTAGCGGGAGACGAGCAGTACTTC. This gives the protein CAIMSLAGDEQYF.